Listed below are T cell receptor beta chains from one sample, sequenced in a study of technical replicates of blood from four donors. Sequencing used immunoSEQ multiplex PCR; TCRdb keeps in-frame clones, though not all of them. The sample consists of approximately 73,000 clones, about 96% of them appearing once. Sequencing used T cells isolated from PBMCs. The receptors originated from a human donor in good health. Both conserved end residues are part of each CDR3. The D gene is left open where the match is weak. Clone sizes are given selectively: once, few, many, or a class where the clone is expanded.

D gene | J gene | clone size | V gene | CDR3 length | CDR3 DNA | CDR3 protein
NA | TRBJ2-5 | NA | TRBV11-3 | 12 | TGTGCCAGCAGCTTAGATATGCGGGCCCAGTACTTC | CASSLDMRAQYF
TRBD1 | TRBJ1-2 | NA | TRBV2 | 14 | TGTGCCAGCACCCTGACAGGGAGGTTGTATGGCTACACCTTC | CASTLTGRLYGYTF
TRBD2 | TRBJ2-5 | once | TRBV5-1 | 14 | TGCGCCAGCAACCCGGGACTAGCTGAGGAGACCCAGTACTTC | CASNPGLAEETQYF
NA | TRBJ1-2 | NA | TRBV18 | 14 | TGTGCCAGCTCACCGGCAGGGGAGTTTGCTGGCTACACCTTC | CASSPAGEFAGYTF
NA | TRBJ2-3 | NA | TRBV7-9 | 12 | TGTGCCAGCAGCGCTAGCTTGAATACGCAGTATTTT | CASSASLNTQYF
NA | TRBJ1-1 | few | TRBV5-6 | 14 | TGTGCCAGCAGCTTGCCGGGGGGGGCCACTGAAGCTTTCTTT | CASSLPGGATEAFF
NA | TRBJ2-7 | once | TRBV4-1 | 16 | TGCGCCAGCAGCCAAGCTTACCCTAGCGTCTCCTACGAGCAGTACTTC | CASSQAYPSVSYEQYF
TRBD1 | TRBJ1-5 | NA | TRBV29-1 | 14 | TGCAGCGTAATACAGGGGATGGGTGATCAGCCCCAGCATTTT | CSVIQGMGDQPQHF
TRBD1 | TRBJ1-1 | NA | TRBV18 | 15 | TGTGCCAGCTCACCACCGGGACAGGGGAACTCTGAAGCTTTCTTT | CASSPPGQGNSEAFF
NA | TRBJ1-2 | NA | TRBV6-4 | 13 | TGTGCCAGCAGTGACCAAGTAGGGGATGGCTACACCTTC | CASSDQVGDGYTF
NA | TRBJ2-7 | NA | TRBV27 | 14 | TGTGCCAGCAGTTTTTCGGGGAAAACTCACGAGCAGTACTTC | CASSFSGKTHEQYF
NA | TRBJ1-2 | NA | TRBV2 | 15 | TGTGCCAGCAGTATTACAGGGATTTTAAACTATGGCTACACCTTC | CASSITGILNYGYTF
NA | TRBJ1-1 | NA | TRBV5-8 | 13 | TGTGCCAGCAGCTTGGAAGGGAGGCGCGTAGCTTTCTTT | CASSLEGRRVAFF
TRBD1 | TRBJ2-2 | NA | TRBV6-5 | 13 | TGTGCCAGCAGTTCGACAGGGACCGGGGAGCTGTTTTTT | CASSSTGTGELFF
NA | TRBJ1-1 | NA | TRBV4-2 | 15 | TGTGCCAGCAGCCAACACGGCGGGGCCGGGACTGAAGCTTTCTTT | CASSQHGGAGTEAFF
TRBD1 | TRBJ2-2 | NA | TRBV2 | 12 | TGTGCCAGCAGTTGGGACAGGGTCGAGCTGTTTTTT | CASSWDRVELFF
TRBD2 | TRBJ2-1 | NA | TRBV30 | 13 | TGTGCCAGTCGGGGAGGGGCCTACAATGAGCAGTTCTTC | CASRGGAYNEQFF
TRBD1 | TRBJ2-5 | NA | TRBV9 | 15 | TGTGCCAGCAGCGTAGTGGACAGGAAACAAGAGACCCAGTACTTC | CASSVVDRKQETQYF
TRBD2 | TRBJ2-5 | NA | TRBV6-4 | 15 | TGTGCCAGCAGTGAATCTAGCGGAGGGGCGGAGACCCAGTACTTC | CASSESSGGAETQYF
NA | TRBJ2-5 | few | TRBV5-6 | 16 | TGTGCCAGCAGCTTTGCCACGGGGACTCATCAAGAGACCCAGTACTTC | CASSFATGTHQETQYF
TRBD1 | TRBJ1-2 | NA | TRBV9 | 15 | TGTGCCAGCAGCGGACAGGGCCAAGCTAACTATGGCTACACCTTC | CASSGQGQANYGYTF
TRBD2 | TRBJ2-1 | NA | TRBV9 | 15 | TGTGCCAGCAGCGTCGGACTAGCGGCCTACAATGAGCAGTTCTTC | CASSVGLAAYNEQFF
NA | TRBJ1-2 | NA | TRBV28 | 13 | TGTGCCAGCAGTTTAAACTCAGGGCCTGGCTACACCTTC | CASSLNSGPGYTF
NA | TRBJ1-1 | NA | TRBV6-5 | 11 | TGTGCCAGCCGGGGGGGCACTGAAGCTTTCTTT | CASRGGTEAFF
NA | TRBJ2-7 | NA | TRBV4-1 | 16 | TGCGCCAGCAGCCCCCGAAGAGCGGCAAGCTCCTACGAGCAGTACTTC | CASSPRRAASSYEQYF
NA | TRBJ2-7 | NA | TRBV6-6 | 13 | TGTGCCAGCAGTTCCCTGCGGATCTACGAGCAGTACTTC | CASSSLRIYEQYF
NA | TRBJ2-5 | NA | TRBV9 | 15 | TGTGCCAGCAGCTCCTGGGAGGGGGTCCAAGAGACCCAGTACTTC | CASSSWEGVQETQYF
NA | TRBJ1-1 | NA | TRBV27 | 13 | TGTGCCAGCAGGGACAGCCTGAACACTGAAGCTTTCTTT | CASRDSLNTEAFF
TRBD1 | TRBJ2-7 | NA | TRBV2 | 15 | TGTGCCAGCAGCGATTGGACAGGGAATATCTACGAGCAGTACTTC | CASSDWTGNIYEQYF
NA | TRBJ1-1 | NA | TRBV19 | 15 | TGTGCCAGTAGTGTTAACAGGGAATTGGACACTGAAGCTTTCTTT | CASSVNRELDTEAFF
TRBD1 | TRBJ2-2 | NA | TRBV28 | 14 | TGTGCCAGCAGTCCGGGACAGGGCACCGGGGAGCTGTTTTTT | CASSPGQGTGELFF
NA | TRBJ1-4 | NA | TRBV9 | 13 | TGTGCCAGCAGCGTAGCGGTTAATGAAAAACTGTTTTTT | CASSVAVNEKLFF
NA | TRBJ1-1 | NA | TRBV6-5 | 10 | TGTTCAGTAGGGGCAGGGAAGACTTTCTTT | CSVGAGKTFF
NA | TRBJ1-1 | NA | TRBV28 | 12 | TGTGCCAGCAACCGCGGGGGCACTGAAGCTTTCTTT | CASNRGGTEAFF
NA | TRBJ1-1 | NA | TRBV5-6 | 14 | TGTGCCAGCAGTCCCCTGGGGGCGCAGACTGAAGCTTTCTTT | CASSPLGAQTEAFF
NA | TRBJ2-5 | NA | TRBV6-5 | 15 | TGTGCCAGCAGTTACGAGGCCCAGTTCAGAGAGACCCAGTACTTC | CASSYEAQFRETQYF